The 9 T cell receptor beta chains below all came from one sample that was sequenced in a study of T-cell reconstitution after alpha-beta-depleted transplantation in children. Unique molecular identifiers tagged the TCRbeta library. TCRdb fed the PCR reads into MiXCR, producing one record per CDR3 protein. The table includes fewer than 550,000 distinct CDR3 sequences, roughly an eighth detected once. Specimen: PBMCs, mostly from graft donor cells, collected 180 days after TCRalphabeta/CD19-depleted stem cell transplant. The receptors were gathered from a female patient aged 2-9 years who had a stem cell transplant for aplastic anemia, so the T cells may come from the graft donor.

This clonotype came up a few times. In DNA form, the CDR3 reads TGTGCCATCAGCTGGACCTCCTACGAGCAGTACTTC. It codes for CAISWTSYEQYF. The chain has TRBV10-3 and TRBJ2-7, with D unclear. Trimming cost V 6 bases and J 0 bases, with 6 bases left between them. Germline assignment: CDR1 ENHRY and CDR2 SYGVKD. The CDR3 has 12 amino acids.

This clonotype turned up a few times. The rearrangement joins TRBV5-6 to TRBJ2-5; the match to TRBD2 covers 10 bases. This CDR3 is 17 amino acids long. Germline V CDR1 and CDR2: SGHDT, YYEEEE. Unmatched junction bases numbered 11, after V lost 1 base and J lost 5 bases. The DNA of the CDR3 is TGTGCCAGCAGCTTGTCTAGCGGGAGAAGGGATCAGGAGACCCAGTACTTC. Its translation: CASSLSSGRRDQETQYF.

The chain carries TRBV12-5 and TRBJ2-1, with D possibly matching TRBD2 (5 bases). The CDR3 length is 14 residues. Looked up from germline, CDR1 is LGHNT and CDR2 is FRNRAP. V gave up 3 bases and J gave up 6 bases, with 12 bases separating them. The CDR3 protein is CASGFPGIPNEQFF. Here the CDR3 DNA reads TGTGCTAGTGGTTTTCCGGGGATCCCCAATGAGCAGTTCTTC.

This chain joins TRBV10-2 and TRBJ2-1; D ambiguous. Germline-derived CDR1 and CDR2 are WSHSY and SAAADI. Trimming pared 6 bases from V and 8 bases from J, leaving 14 bases between. CDR3 size: 13 residues. Written as DNA, the CDR3 is TGCGCCAGCAGGGCCAACCTAGTGGATGAGCAGTTCTTC. Amino acids: CASRANLVDEQFF.

This clonotype was counted many times. The J gene is TRBJ2-3, the V gene TRBV28; 9 bases are shared with TRBD1. CDR1 and CDR2 (germline): MDHEN, SYDVKM. The CDR3 is 15 residues long. Germline trimming cut 2 bases from V and 8 bases from J; bases unmatched to any gene: 8. This CDR3 reads CASSLGTGSPGTQYF. The CDR3 bases are TGTGCCAGCAGTTTAGGGACAGGGTCGCCGGGTACGCAGTATTTT.

This clonotype was counted ten times or more. The chain links TRBV5-1 to TRBJ2-1, with 9 bases aligning to TRBD1. Unmatched junction bases numbered 5, after V lost 1 base and J lost 9 bases. The CDR3 loop spans 14 amino acids. Germline CDR1 SGHRS, CDR2 YFSETQ. Here the CDR3 reads CASSLSTGGGEQFF. The DNA of the CDR3 is TGCGCCAGCAGCTTGTCTACAGGGGGCGGTGAGCAGTTCTTC.

The chain recombines TRBV4-3 with TRBJ2-3; 9 nucleotides match TRBD2. The CDR3 covers 17 residues. CDR1 is LGHNA, CDR2 YSLEER, per germline. The ends lost 0 bases at V and 4 bases at J; junction bases unmatched: 8. CDR3 DNA: TGCGCCAGCAGCCAAGAATTAGCGGGAGCGGGTGCAGATACGCAGTATTTT. This sequence encodes CASSQELAGAGADTQYF.

This clonotype was detected a few times. The chain couples TRBV20-1 to TRBJ2-3; D gene unclear. Germline V gives CDR1 DFQATT, CDR2 SNEGSKA (reference sequence). V was shortened by 2 bases and J by 0 bases, with 9 bases between the two germline ends. This CDR3 is built from 14 residues. CDR3 bases: TGCAGTGCTAGAAACCCTCTGAGCACAGATACGCAGTATTTT. Amino acid sequence: CSARNPLSTDTQYF.

This clonotype was detected ten times or more. The V and J genes are TRBV5-1 and TRBJ2-1; D gene uncertain. Germline values: CDR1 SGHRS, CDR2 YFSETQ. The CDR3 has 15 residues. V shed 4 bases and J shed 3 bases, with 14 bases lying between them. In DNA form, the CDR3 reads TGCGCCAGCAGCCCCACAGAGACCGTCTACAATGAGCAGTTCTTC. Amino acid sequence: CASSPTETVYNEQFF.